This is a list of T cell receptor beta chains from one sample in a study of cytomegalovirus exposure and HLA in healthy donors. TCRdb's copy holds only in-frame clones and misses some; the assay was immunoSEQ multiplex PCR. The table has roughly 120,000 clones, 80% to 90% seen once. Sequencing was carried out using PBMCs. These receptors were obtained from a man between 18 and 35 years old in good health and CMV-seropositive. CDR3s include the opening cysteine and the closing phenylalanine or tryptophan. Fields, in order: D gene, V gene, J gene, clone size, CDR3 DNA, CDR3 protein. A D gene is named only where the DNA matches it firmly. Clone sizes are given selectively: once, few, many, or a class where the clone is expanded.

>TRBD1|TRBV5-1|TRBJ2-3|once
TGCGCCAGCAGCTTGTTACAGGGGATAACAGATACGCAGTATTTT
CASSLLQGITDTQYF
>-|TRBV11-2|TRBJ2-3|-
TGTGCCAGCAGCTCGGACAGAGGCACAGATACGCAGTATTTT
CASSSDRGTDTQYF
>TRBD2|TRBV19|TRBJ2-1|-
TGTGCCAGTATTCCTAGCGGGGGGGTGAATGAGCAGTTCTTC
CASIPSGGVNEQFF
>TRBD2|TRBV15|TRBJ2-1|-
TGTGCCACCAGCAGTATAATGAGGGGACTAGCGGGGGGGAATGAGCAGTTCTTC
CATSSIMRGLAGGNEQFF
>-|TRBV5-6|TRBJ1-2|-
TGTGCCAGCAGCTTAAGACCCGAGCGCGGCTACACCTTC
CASSLRPERGYTF
>TRBD1|TRBV18|TRBJ1-5|-
TGTGCCAGCTCAACGACAGGGAGCAATCAGCCCCAGCATTTT
CASSTTGSNQPQHF
>-|TRBV27|TRBJ2-5|-
TGTGCCAGCAGCCGCAGGTCCCGGGAGACCCAGTACTTC
CASSRRSRETQYF
>TRBD2|TRBV4-2|TRBJ2-5|-
TGTGCCAGCAGCCAAGAAGGACTAGCGGTGGAAGAGACCCAGTACTTC
CASSQEGLAVEETQYF
>TRBD1|TRBV19|TRBJ1-4|-
TGTGCCAGTAGTTCCGGACAGGGGGCGGCAACTAATGAAAAACTGTTTTTT
CASSSGQGAATNEKLFF
>-|TRBV7-8|TRBJ1-2|-
TGTGCCAGCAGCTTGTACCCCCGGTTGACTGATCGACGTGACTATGGCTACACCTTC
CASSLYPRLTDRRDYGYTF
>TRBD1|TRBV5-1|TRBJ1-4|-
TGCGCCAGCAGCTTAAGGACAGGGAATGAAAAACTGTTTTTT
CASSLRTGNEKLFF
>-|TRBV19|TRBJ1-6|-
TGTGCCAGTAGGATTCCCGGACTGAGCGAGAATTCACCCCTCCACTTT
CASRIPGLSENSPLHF
>TRBD2|TRBV2|TRBJ2-6|-
TGTGCCAGCAGGTCCCTAGCGGGGGGGCTTTCTGGGGCCAACGTCCTGACTTTC
CASRSLAGGLSGANVLTF
>TRBD1|TRBV18|TRBJ2-3|once
TGTGCCAGCTCACCGGACAGGACCAGCACAGATACGCAGTATTTT
CASSPDRTSTDTQYF
>TRBD1|TRBV7-2|TRBJ2-7|once
TGTGCCAGCAGCTTAGTAGGGACAGGGGGACTCTACGAGCAGTACTTC
CASSLVGTGGLYEQYF
>-|TRBV19|TRBJ1-6|-
TGTGCCAGTAGTAGTTTGTCGGGGAATTCACCCCTCCACTTT
CASSSLSGNSPLHF
>TRBD1|TRBV11-2|TRBJ1-2|-
TGTGCCAGCAGCTTCCAGGACAGGGGTGGCTACACCTTC
CASSFQDRGGYTF
>TRBD1|TRBV10-3|TRBJ1-1|-
TGTGCCATCAGTCGGCAGGGGGCGGTGCGGGAAGCTTTCTTT
CAISRQGAVREAFF
>-|TRBV27|TRBJ2-7|-
TGTGCCAGCAGTTTATCGCAGGAAAGCTCCTACGAGCAGTACTTC
CASSLSQESSYEQYF
>-|TRBV4-2|TRBJ2-6|-
TGTGCCAGCAGCCCAGGGGAGCAGGCCTCTGGGGCCAACGTCCTGACTTTC
CASSPGEQASGANVLTF
>TRBD2|TRBV4-1|TRBJ2-1|-
TGCGCCAGCAGCCAAGACCCGCCCCTTCAGCGGGGGGGCCGTGAGCAGTTCTTC
CASSQDPPLQRGGREQFF
>-|TRBV7-8|TRBJ1-4|-
TGTGCCAGCAGCACTTCGGGGTTGACTAATGAAAAACTGTTTTTT
CASSTSGLTNEKLFF
>-|TRBV7-2|TRBJ2-7|-
TGTGCCAGCAGCTTTGGGGCAGGGACCTACGAGCAGTACTTC
CASSFGAGTYEQYF
>-|TRBV5-1|TRBJ2-2|-
TGCGCCAGCAGCTTAGATGTCCGGGCAGGGAAGAACACCGGGGAGCTGTTTTTT
CASSLDVRAGKNTGELFF
>TRBD2|TRBV27|TRBJ2-1|once
TGTGCCAGCCACCCCCCGGACGGCTCAGCGGGGGCTGAGCAGTTCTTC
CASHPPDGSAGAEQFF
>-|TRBV7-8|TRBJ1-3|-
TGTGCCAGCAGCAGGCAGGGGCATTCTGGAAACACCATATATTTT
CASSRQGHSGNTIYF
>-|TRBV7-9|TRBJ2-2|-
TGTGCCAGCAGCTTTTTTGGGGCAGGCTGGAACACCGGGGAGCTGTTTTTT
CASSFFGAGWNTGELFF
>TRBD1|TRBV6-4|TRBJ2-2|-
TGTGCCAGCAGTCCCGGGACAGGGACGGCCGGGGAGCTGTTTTTT
CASSPGTGTAGELFF
>-|TRBV15|TRBJ2-1|-
TGTGCCACCAGCAGAGATCGACTTAACTACAATGAGCAGTTCTTC
CATSRDRLNYNEQFF
>TRBD1|TRBV10-3|TRBJ2-5|-
TGTGCCATCAGTGAGTCCTTGGACAGGCAAGAGACCCAGTACTTC
CAISESLDRQETQYF
>-|TRBV28|TRBJ1-1|-
TGTGCCAGCCGATGGGGGGGCGCGCCTGAAGCTTTCTTT
CASRWGGAPEAFF
>-|TRBV9|TRBJ1-3|few
TGTGCCAGCAGCACATTTGGCTCTGGAAACACCATATATTTT
CASSTFGSGNTIYF
>-|TRBV11-3|TRBJ1-1|-
TGTGCCAGCAGCACAGAGGGTAACACTGAAGCTTTCTTT
CASSTEGNTEAFF
>TRBD1|TRBV28|TRBJ2-7|-
TGTGCCAGCGGCTCTACAGGGGGCGACTACTTC
CASGSTGGDYF
>TRBD2|TRBV4-2|TRBJ2-1|-
TGTGCCAGCAGCCTGGAGGGACTAGCCCTCAATGAGCAGTTCTTC
CASSLEGLALNEQFF
>TRBD1|TRBV2|TRBJ2-7|few
TGTGCCAGCAGCGGGGACAGCACCTACGAGCAGTACTTC
CASSGDSTYEQYF
>-|TRBV4-2|TRBJ1-5|few
TGTGCCAGCAGCCAAGTCAGGGGATATAGCAATCAGCCCCAGCATTTT
CASSQVRGYSNQPQHF
>-|TRBV7-8|TRBJ1-5|-
TGTGCCAGCAGCCCCGACGGGTTGACCTCCCAGCCCCAGCATTTT
CASSPDGLTSQPQHF
>TRBD2|TRBV11-2|TRBJ2-1|-
TGTGCCAGCAGCTTAGGAGCGGGGTCCTACAATGAGCAGTTCTTC
CASSLGAGSYNEQFF
>-|TRBV21-1|TRBJ1-2|-
TGTGCCAGCAGCAAAGTGGAAACAGGGGTGTTGAACACCTTC
CASSKVETGVLNTF